One sample yielded the 4 T cell receptor beta chains listed below, sequenced in a study of multiple sclerosis patients with progressive multifocal leukoencephalopathy. Time point of the sample: before natalizumab initiation. Sequenced by immunoSEQ multiplex PCR; TCRdb stores in-frame clones only, minus some. The table includes about 32,000 clones, around 93% detected once. The specimen was PBMCs. These receptors were obtained from a man aged 25-45 years with multiple sclerosis.

The CDR3 loop is CASSQFSGTSRGGNQPQHF. In DNA form, the CDR3 reads TGTGCCAGCAGCCAATTTTCCGGGACATCAAGGGGGGGGAATCAGCCCCAGCATTTT. The chain uses TRBV16 and TRBJ1-5; tentatively, D is TRBD1 (6 bases). V was shortened by 1 base and J by 4 bases, with 23 bases between the two germline ends. Germline V CDR1 and CDR2: KGHSY, FQNENV. The CDR3 spans 19 residues. The full variable domain, in which reference TRBV16 and TRBJ1-5 provide the parts outside the CDR3, is GEEVAQTPKHLVRGEGQKAKLYCAPIKGHSYVFWYQQVLKNEFKFLISFQNENVFDETGMPKERFSAKCLPNSPCSLEIQATKLEDSAVYFCASSQFSGTSRGGNQPQHFGDGTRLSIL.

This chain links TRBV27 with TRBJ2-2; 7 bases are shared with TRBD1. J lost 6 bases, V lost 6 bases, and 4 bases had no gene match. Germline V gene data show CDR1 as MNHEY and CDR2 as SMNVEV (reference sequence). The CDR3 sequence is 13 residues long. CDR3 sequence reads: CASSRQGSGELFF. The CDR3 DNA is TGTGCCAGCAGCAGACAGGGCTCCGGGGAGCTGTTTTTT.

The V call is TRBV6-5, the J call TRBJ1-1; 9 bases fit TRBD1. Germline V CDR1 and CDR2: MNHEY, SVGAGI. The CDR3 contains 14 residues. V shed 6 bases and J 1 base; nucleotides not matched to a gene: 3. CDR3 DNA sequence: TGTGCCAGCAGGGAGGGACAGGGGAACACTGAAGCTTTCTTT. It is translated as CASREGQGNTEAFF.

The chain is built from TRBV7-2 and TRBJ2-2; 8 nucleotides match TRBD2. Germline-derived CDR1 and CDR2 are SGHTA and FQGNSA. The length of the CDR3 is 18 residues. The J segment lost 8 bases and the V segment lost 6 bases, leaving 20 bases of the junction unmatched. The CDR3 reads CASSNPTREAPYRGELFF. CDR3 sequence (DNA): TGTGCCAGCAGTAACCCTACGCGGGAGGCCCCGTATCGGGGGGAGCTGTTTTTT.